This T cell receptor (beta chain) was documented in a study of shared clonotypes between healthy human individuals. Turning to the study itself: Samples came from a couple of female and three male donors aged 18 to 49.

The CDR3 consists of 17 residues. V was pared by 3 bases and J by 2 bases, with 16 bases between. CDR1 is LNHDA and CDR2 is SQIVND in the germline V gene (reference sequence). Sequencing used immunoSEQ multiplex PCR; TCRdb keeps in-frame clones, though not all of them. The top ten hold about 0.06% of the sample, which has some 500,000 clones, more than 95% seen once. Caucasian adults living in Nashville, Tennessee, provided all samples. The study, taken as a whole, reports: Clonotypes which were not shared had lower generation probabilities than clonotypes that all four donors shared.

As to this clone: Antigen unknown.

This chain joins TRBV19 and TRBJ2-2; D is ambiguous. Sequencing was performed on naive CD4+ T cells sorted from blood. Subset given: CD45RA+ positively selected. The origin of this receptor is a woman in her twenties or thirties in good health. The CDR3 DNA reads as TGTGCCAGTAGTATGGTGATGGTAGGCGGAAACACCGGGGAGCTGTTTTTT. Translated: CASSMVMVGGNTGELFF. The entire variable domain, with the rest obtained from reference TRBV19 and TRBJ2-2, is as follows: DGGITQSPKYLFRKEGQNVTLSCEQNLNHDAMYWYRQDPGQGLRLIYYSQIVNDFQKGDIAEGYSVSREKKESFPLTVTSAQKNPTAFYLCASSMVMVGGNTGELFFGEGSRLTVL.